Presented here are 30 T cell receptor beta chains from one specimen sequenced in a study of shared clonotypes between healthy human individuals. Here immunoSEQ multiplex PCR was the method, and the copy in TCRdb shows in-frame clones only, minus some. The table records around 550,000 clones, 85% to 95% of them present only once. Terminally differentiated effector memory CD45RA+ cells were excluded from the naive CD8 cells, which were CD45RO-negative and positively selected for CCR7. The sample was naive CD8+ T cells sorted from blood. The receptors derive from a woman aged 25 to 45 in good health.

The chain carries TRBV19 and TRBJ2-7; no clear D. This CDR3 region has 13 residues. Per germline, CDR1 LNHDA and CDR2 SQIVND (reference sequence). The V end was cut by 3 bases, the J end by 7 bases, with 13 bases between. The CDR3, as DNA: TGTGCCAGTAGTATTTTAGGCAGCAGGGAGCAGTACTTC. Translation gives CASSILGSREQYF.

V and J are TRBV10-2 and TRBJ2-1, with D possibly TRBD1 on 6 matching bases. Germline-derived CDR1 and CDR2 are WSHSY and SAAADI. The V gene lost 5 bases and the J gene lost 5 bases, with 10 bases spanning the gap. The CDR3 totals 13 residues. Here the CDR3 DNA reads TGCGCCAGCAGTAGACAGGCCAACAATGAGCAGTTCTTC. It encodes CASSRQANNEQFF.

The chain carries TRBV29-1 and TRBJ2-2; no clear D. V was pared by 5 bases and J by 1 base, with 8 bases between. Germline assignment: CDR1 SQVTM and CDR2 ANQGSEA. The CDR3 has 13 residues. CDR3 sequence: CSVLPVNTGELFF. The DNA of the CDR3 is TGCAGCGTTCTTCCAGTGAACACCGGGGAGCTGTTTTTT.

This rearrangement joins TRBV27 to TRBJ2-7, with a possible D match to TRBD2 (5 bases). The germline V gene has CDR1 MNHEY and CDR2 SMNVEV (reference sequence). V was cut by 4 bases and J by 3 bases, with 22 bases left in between. CDR3 length: 17 residues. The CDR3 here is CASSYSSWNTGSYEQYF. CDR3 coding DNA: TGTGCCAGCAGTTACTCTAGCTGGAACACCGGTAGCTACGAGCAGTACTTC.

This sequence joins TRBV30 and TRBJ2-1; TRBD2 matches 9 bases. Germline lookup yields CDR1 GTSNPN and CDR2 SVGIG (reference sequence). The CDR3 is made up of 17 amino acids. Unmatched junction bases numbered 14, after V lost 0 bases and J lost 8 bases. The CDR3 nucleotides read TGTGCCTGGAGTGTATATAGGCGGGAGGGCCTGGGTTATGAGCAGTTCTTC. This encodes CAWSVYRREGLGYEQFF.

CDR3 protein: CASSPVGNTEAFF. In DNA, the CDR3 is TGTGCCAGCAGCCCCGTGGGGAACACTGAAGCTTTCTTT. The V call is TRBV28, the J call TRBJ1-1; unclear D gene. V was shortened by 6 bases and J by 1 base, with 9 bases between the two germline ends. Germline V gives CDR1 MDHEN, CDR2 SYDVKM. The CDR3 is 13 amino acids.

The J gene is TRBJ2-7, the V gene TRBV6-5; the D call may be TRBD1 or TRBD2 (5 bases each). The V end was cut by 0 bases, the J end by 2 bases, with 14 bases between. This CDR3 spans 16 amino acids. The germline CDR1 and CDR2 sequences are MNHEY and SVGAGI. The CDR3 protein is CASSYSTGTEAYEQYF. CDR3 in DNA: TGTGCCAGCAGTTACTCGACGGGGACGGAAGCCTACGAGCAGTACTTC.

This chain joins TRBV6-5 and TRBJ2-7; a weak D match, TRBD2 (5 bases). CDR3 length equals 12 residues. The germline CDR1 and CDR2 sequences are MNHEY and SVGAGI. Trimming pared 6 bases from V and 7 bases from J, leaving 13 bases between. The CDR3 region is CASSATGKEQYF. CDR3 sequence (DNA): TGTGCCAGCAGCGCGACGGGGAAAGAGCAGTACTTC.

Notes on this clone: The sample has other DNA sequences that encode this CDR3 too. The V call is TRBV6-5, the J call TRBJ2-7; TRBD2 aligns across 12 bases. Germline lookup yields CDR1 MNHEY and CDR2 SVGAGI. J was trimmed by 3 bases and V by 2 bases; bases with no gene match: 2. The CDR3 totals 15 residues. The CDR3 DNA follows: TGTGCCAGCAGTTACGGGACTAGCGGGTTCTACGAGCAGTACTTC. Protein: CASSYGTSGFYEQYF.

This clone was observed a single time. This sequence joins TRBV19 and TRBJ1-4; D possibly corresponds to TRBD1 (5 bases). Germline CDR1 reads LNHDA; CDR2 reads SQIVND (reference sequence). This CDR3 comprises 15 residues. The V end lost 1 base, the J end lost 6 bases, and 12 bases lay between the germline ends. The CDR3 reads CASSIAGTPHEKLFF. As DNA, the CDR3 is TGTGCCAGTAGTATAGCGGGGACTCCTCATGAAAAACTGTTTTTT.

The chain is built from TRBV28 and TRBJ2-3, with 8 bases identical to TRBD2. The ends lost 1 base at V and 6 bases at J; junction bases unmatched: 6. This CDR3 region has 15 residues. In germline, CDR1 is MDHEN, CDR2 SYDVKM. This CDR3 is CASSLYTGGRDTQYF. The CDR3 DNA sequence: TGTGCCAGCAGTTTATATACCGGCGGGAGGGATACGCAGTATTTT.

The chain links TRBV7-9 to TRBJ2-3; 9 bases agree with TRBD2. Germline V lookup: CDR1 SEHNR, CDR2 FQNEAQ (reference sequence). Trimming took 5 bases from V and 5 from J; bases not matched to a gene: 17. CDR3 length equals 18 residues. This CDR3 reads CASSGFGVQREVVDTQYF. CDR3 coding DNA: TGTGCCAGCAGCGGCTTCGGGGTCCAGCGGGAGGTTGTAGATACGCAGTATTTT. The full variable domain, in which reference TRBV7-9 and TRBJ2-3 provide the parts outside the CDR3, is DTGVSQNPRHKITKRGQNVTFRCDPISEHNRLYWYRQTLGQGPEFLTYFQNEAQLEKSRLLSDRFSAERPKGSFSTLEIQRTEQGDSAMYLCASSGFGVQREVVDTQYFGPGTRLTVL.

The chain employs TRBV11-2 and TRBJ2-6, with D unclear. This CDR3 has 19 amino acids. Germline-derived CDR1 and CDR2 are SGHAT and FQNNGV. Trimming left V 0 bases short and J 0 bases short, with 15 bases between. CDR3 DNA sequence: TGTGCCAGCAGCTTAGATTGGATTTTGGCCGACTCTGGGGCCAACGTCCTGACTTTC. The encoded protein is CASSLDWILADSGANVLTF. The full variable domain, with the rest looked up from reference TRBV11-2 and TRBJ2-6, is EAGVAQSPRYKIIEKRQSVAFWCNPISGHATLYWYQQILGQGPKLLIQFQNNGVVDDSQLPKDRFSAERLKGVDSTLKIQPAKLEDSAVYLCASSLDWILADSGANVLTFGAGSRLTVL.

V usage is TRBV27 and J usage is TRBJ2-7; TRBD1 might be the D (6 bases). V was pared by 5 bases and J by 3 bases, with 11 bases between. The CDR3 runs to 13 residues. Looked up from germline, CDR1 is MNHEY and CDR2 is SMNVEV (reference sequence). The DNA for the CDR3 is TGTGCCAGCAGTCCAGGGGAAAACTACGAGCAGTACTTC. Its protein is CASSPGENYEQYF.

The chain is built from TRBV28 and TRBJ2-5; D may be TRBD1 (6 bases). V was shortened by 6 bases and J by 1 base, with 15 bases between the two germline ends. The germline CDR1 and CDR2 sequences are MDHEN and SYDVKM. The CDR3 extends over 15 amino acids. CDR3 residues: CASRQTTGRQETQYF. DNA for the CDR3: TGTGCCAGCAGGCAAACGACAGGCCGCCAAGAGACCCAGTACTTC.

The genes are TRBV27 and TRBJ2-1, with 12 bases matching TRBD2. Germline CDR1 reads MNHEY; CDR2 reads SMNVEV (reference sequence). V lost 8 bases to trimming and J lost 5 bases; unmatched junction nucleotides: 7. This CDR3 has 15 residues. This chain's CDR3 is CASRHASGRDNEQFF. In nucleotides, the CDR3 is TGTGCCAGCCGACACGCTAGCGGGAGGGACAATGAGCAGTTCTTC.

As for this clone: The junction shows a germline mismatch at one end, possibly a read error. As DNA, the CDR3 is TGTGCCAGCAGTGAACGGTCCTTCGAGCAGTACTTC. Its protein is CASSERSFEQYF. The rearrangement links TRBV2 to TRBJ2-7; D gene unclear. CDR3 length: 12 amino acids. The V gene's germline CDR1 is SNHLY and CDR2 FYNNEI.

The V call is TRBV4-2, the J call TRBJ2-3, with 7 bases that match TRBD2. V dropped 1 base and J dropped 6; count of bases not matched to a gene: 13. This CDR3 is 17 amino acids long. Per the germline V gene, CDR1 is LGHNA and CDR2 is YNFKEQ. CDR3 residues: CASSQGPTSEIWDTQYF. The CDR3 nucleotides are TGTGCCAGCAGCCAAGGCCCCACTAGCGAGATATGGGATACGCAGTATTTT.

This chain uses TRBV29-1 with TRBJ2-7; D is ambiguous. CDR3 length equals 11 residues. Germline CDR1 and CDR2: SQVTM and ANQGSEA. The ends were cut back, 4 bases at V and 4 bases at J, with 8 bases in the middle. CDR3 coding DNA: TGCAGCGTTGTTGTCTTTTACGAGCAGTACTTC. Protein: CSVVVFYEQYF.

The chain combines TRBV25-1 with TRBJ2-3; no definite D call. The V end was cut by 3 bases, the J end by 2 bases, with 15 bases between. The germline V gene encodes CDR1 MGHDK and CDR2 SYGVNS. This CDR3 is 16 amino acids long. For the CDR3, the DNA is TGTGCCAGCAGTGACGTGGACCGACACCCCACAGATACGCAGTATTTT. Translating it yields CASSDVDRHPTDTQYF.

V usage is TRBV7-9 and J usage is TRBJ2-5; TRBD2 might be the D (6 bases). CDR1 SEHNR and CDR2 FQNEAQ come from the germline V gene (reference sequence). Deletions cut 5 bases from V and 12 bases from J, with 16 bases between. The CDR3 length is 12 residues. CDR3 DNA: TGTGCCAGCAGCCACCCGGCGGGGCCCGAGTACTTC. It yields the protein CASSHPAGPEYF. Using reference TRBV7-9 and TRBJ2-5 for the parts outside the CDR3, the full variable domain is DTGVSQNPRHKITKRGQNVTFRCDPISEHNRLYWYRQTLGQGPEFLTYFQNEAQLEKSRLLSDRFSAERPKGSFSTLEIQRTEQGDSAMYLCASSHPAGPEYFGPGTRLLVL.

CDR3 coding DNA: TGTGCCATCAGTGATGGAGGGGGCGTGAATGAGCAGTTCTTC. Its protein is CAISDGGGVNEQFF. The genes are TRBV10-3 and TRBJ2-1; D may be TRBD1 (7 bases). This CDR3 spans 14 amino acids. Germline CDR1 and CDR2: ENHRY and SYGVKD. V was trimmed by 3 bases and J by 7 bases, leaving 13 bases between them.

The chain joins TRBV7-9 to TRBJ2-3; the match to TRBD2 covers 15 bases. V gave up 5 bases and J gave up 4 bases; unmatched junction bases: 13. Per the germline V gene, CDR1 is SEHNR and CDR2 is FQNEAQ (reference sequence). The CDR3 sequence is 19 residues long. The CDR3 DNA is TGTGCCAGCAGCCCGGCATCAGGACTAGCGGGAGGGCCCTCAGATACGCAGTATTTT. As protein: CASSPASGLAGGPSDTQYF.

The table lists this clone with a count of one. The rearrangement links TRBV28 to TRBJ2-5; possibly TRBD2 for D (6 bases). The DNA end is more similar to TRBJ2-7, so the J call may be wrong. Germline V gene sequence: CDR1 MDHEN, CDR2 SYDVKM. CDR3 length: 14 amino acids. The CDR3 nucleotides are TGTGCCAGCAACCGGGACTGGGAGTCCTACGAGCAGTACTTC. Its protein is CASNRDWESYEQYF.

The chain links TRBV11-2 to TRBJ2-2; D unresolved. The CDR3 has 13 residues. Looked up from germline, CDR1 is SGHAT and CDR2 is FQNNGV. V lost 6 bases, J lost 3 bases, and 8 bases lay in between. This CDR3 reads CASSSDHTGELFF. CDR3 nucleotide sequence: TGTGCCAGCAGTTCGGACCACACCGGGGAGCTGTTTTTT. Variable domain in full (rest from reference TRBV11-2 and TRBJ2-2): EAGVAQSPRYKIIEKRQSVAFWCNPISGHATLYWYQQILGQGPKLLIQFQNNGVVDDSQLPKDRFSAERLKGVDSTLKIQPAKLEDSAVYLCASSSDHTGELFFGEGSRLTVL.

V usage is TRBV9 and J usage is TRBJ2-2; weak D call: TRBD2 (5 bases). The CDR3 length is 14 residues. Between the trimmed V and J ends, which lost 5 bases and 7 bases, there was a span of 15 bases. Germline loops: CDR1 SGDLS, CDR2 YYNGEE. The CDR3 nucleotides read TGTGCCAGCAGGGAAGGAGGTGCATTCGGGGAGCTGTTTTTT. This sequence encodes CASREGGAFGELFF.

Note on this clone: The same CDR3 is also encoded by other DNA sequences in this sample. The rearrangement joins TRBV27 to TRBJ1-1; 8 nucleotides match TRBD1. The germline gives CDR1 MNHEY, CDR2 SMNVEV (reference sequence). This CDR3 contains 14 residues. After removal of 6 bases from V and 4 bases from J, the junction contained 7 bases not matched to a gene. CDR3 in DNA: TGTGCCAGCAGCTTTACAGGGGGAAGCACTGAAGCTTTCTTT. Translation: CASSFTGGSTEAFF.

V and J are TRBV30 and TRBJ2-5; 9 nucleotides match TRBD1. Judging by the DNA end, TRBJ2-7 fits better; the J call may be wrong. The germline gives CDR1 GTSNPN, CDR2 SVGIG (reference sequence). There are 14 residues in the CDR3. This CDR3 is CAWTVGTGHYEQYF. In DNA form, the CDR3 reads TGTGCCTGGACCGTGGGGACAGGGCACTACGAGCAGTACTTC.

The chain is built from TRBV4-1 and TRBJ1-6; 8 bases line up with TRBD1. Germline lookup yields CDR1 MGHRA and CDR2 YSYEKL. V lost 6 bases to trimming and J lost 9 bases; unmatched junction nucleotides: 7. This CDR3 region has 14 residues. The CDR3 loop reads CASRRTGLVSPLHF. The CDR3 DNA follows: TGCGCCAGCAGACGGACAGGGCTTGTTTCACCCCTCCACTTT.

The chain combines TRBV12-2 with TRBJ1-3; TRBD1 is the table's D call and was not checked against the DNA. TRBV12-2 constitutes a pseudogene. CDR3 length equals 20 residues. The CDR3 sequence is CASRLVVGDIHQNSGNTIYF. CDR3 DNA sequence: TGTGCAAGTCGCTTAGTAGTTGGGGACATCCACCAGAACTCTGGAAACACCATATATTTT.